This paragraph reports one TCR beta chain. The data are from a study of blood T cell repertoires in COVID-19. CDR1 and CDR2 (germline): SGDLS, YYNGEE. The CDR3 runs 14 residues. V lost 1 base to trimming and J lost 3 bases, with 11 bases between them. Measured with immunoSEQ multiplex PCR; TCRdb has only the in-frame clones, and not every one. In the table there are 190,000 or so clones, 70% to 90% of which are singletons. The chain carries TRBV9 and TRBJ2-7; D uncertain. This receptor was obtained from a man aged 40-49 years with active or convalescent COVID-19. Specimen: peripheral blood. The DNA of the CDR3 is TGTGCCAGCAGCGTAAGTGACAATGGCTACGAGCAGTACTTC. This encodes CASSVSDNGYEQYF.